This T cell receptor beta chain stems from a study of blood T cells in healthy people across ages. Study conclusions and caveats: TCR beta diversity, measured per million T cells, fell in a roughly linear way with age. It was found that TCR beta diversity correlated strongly with the percentage of naive T cells.

This clonotype was recorded at least ten times. The antigen is not known. Deletions cut 0 bases from V and 3 bases from J, with 12 bases between. CDR1 is MNHEY and CDR2 is SVGAGI in the germline V gene. The CDR3 loop spans 15 amino acids. Primers used in a second PCR of about 6 to 11 cycles were a sample-barcoded 5' primer and a J-beta primer mix. In TCRdb, the 5' RACE reads were re-called with MiXCR into one record per CDR3 protein. The table records over 550,000 distinct CDR3 sequences, about 30% of them present only once. The chain has TRBV6-5 and TRBJ2-7, with D unclear. The receptor was derived from a woman older than 75 in good health. Source material: blood. This chain's CDR3 is CASSYSRQANYEQYF. The CDR3 nucleotides are TGTGCCAGCAGTTACTCCAGGCAGGCGAACTACGAGCAGTACTTC.